The T cell receptor beta chain described here comes from a study of blood T cell repertoires in COVID-19 (dated by TCRdb to the early 2020s). For the wider study: The collaborator samples originated in the United States, Italy and Spain and spanned the acute and convalescent phases of COVID-19. The material from the prospective study consisted of cDNA or gDNA derived from T cells, B-cell-depleted T cells, or PBMCs. Subjects who had been exposed to COVID-19, were actively infected with it, or had recovered from it provided the deeply sampled blood TCRbeta repertoires that made up the dataset. A freely available public database, intended as a resource for researchers studying the immune response to SARS-CoV-2, is where the repertoires were released. The samples were drawn from two sources: the first 160 participants of the ongoing ImmuneRACE study, and 950 to 1,500 subjects contributed by 6 global collaborators. Nearly every sample came with metadata listing a de-identified subject ID, COVID-19 status, age in years and sex. HLA class I and class II types, where available, came from metadata supplied by the sample provider rather than from assay-based typing. General findings and caveats noted by the study authors: The quantity of clinical and demographic metadata differed by source and by participant and was supplied without curation.

The CDR3 holds 15 amino acids from the cysteine to the phenylalanine. Of all the DNA, just the CDR3 is kept, 45 bases in frame from base 1. The germline V gene specifies SGHRS as CDR1 and YFSETQ as CDR2. V is cut back by 4 bases and J by 5 bases, with 7 bases in the junction unmatched. In this sample, this clone turned up once. Its antigen specificity is not known. Base qualities are not recorded, but no much larger clone differs from it by a single base. TCRbeta CDR3 regions were amplified from genomic DNA using the immunoSEQ Assay, a bias-controlled multiplex PCR. As for how the authors treated the data: The number of nucleated cells in each sample was estimated by amplification of reference gene primers within the assay. To quantify the absolute abundance of each unique TCRbeta CDR3 rearrangement, sequence reads were collapsed and filtered. For each sample, productive Simpson clonality was calculated as the square root of Simpson's diversity index over productive rearrangements. TCRdb retrieved this table from immuneACCESS and kept in-frame rearrangements only. Not all clones are present; in checked studies, unresolved V genes account for under half, and no reason is known for the remainder. V, J and clone size are those of that table, while D and trimming were read from the DNA. The sample profile shows 250,000 or so clones; around 87% of them were found once. Around 2.3% of the sample is held by the ten biggest clonotypes.

One collaborating source in Seattle enrolled patients during active infection and followed them longitudinally through the course of disease. Whole blood was collected in K2EDTA tubes by collaborating institutions according to the institutions' own protocols. For TCRbeta analysis, collaborators shipped samples as frozen whole blood, isolated PBMCs, or DNA extracted from either of those sample types. Source material: peripheral blood. The source of this sequence is a woman aged 55-70 years with COVID-19, enrolled during active disease. The chain joins TRBV5-1 to TRBJ2-2; 8 central bases correspond to TRBD2. In nucleotide form, the sequence is TGCGCCAGCAGCCAGCGGTCGGGGGGGACCGGGGAGCTGTTTTTT. Its translation reads: CASSQRSGGTGELFF. Joined to the reference TRBV5-1 and TRBJ2-2 proteins, this CDR3 gives the full variable domain: KAGVTQTPRYLIKTRGQQVTLSCSPISGHRSVSWYQQTPGQGLQFLFEYFSETQRNKGNFPGRFSGRQFSNSRSEMNVSTLELGDSALYLCASSQRSGGTGELFFGEGSRLTVL.